This paragraph reports one T cell receptor beta chain. This sample stems from a study of blood T cell repertoires in COVID-19. Background on the study: There were acute and convalescent COVID-19 samples, and they came from the United States, Italy and Spain. T cells, B-cell-depleted T cells, or PBMCs provided the cDNA or gDNA that served as material.

Libraries were prepared by immunoSEQ multiplex PCR; TCRdb keeps only in-frame clonotypes and omits some of them. The sample lists 60,000 to 80,000 clones; 88% were seen once. J lost 6 bases, V lost 4 bases, and 16 bases had no gene match. Per germline, CDR1 SGDLS and CDR2 YYNGEE. This CDR3 has 17 amino acids. The chain couples TRBV9 to TRBJ2-1; 7 nucleotides agree with TRBD2. The origin of this receptor is a human donor in a cohort sampled during active COVID-19. Sequencing was carried out using peripheral blood. CDR3 region: CASSQTSWGGRGNEQFF. CDR3 bases: TGTGCCAGCAGCCAGACCTCCTGGGGGGGTCGGGGCAATGAGCAGTTCTTC.